The TCR beta chain under discussion was sequenced for a study of cytomegalovirus exposure and HLA in healthy donors. On the study more broadly: Prior work identified some 120 million unique TCR beta sequences in around 170 million T cells. Study conclusions and caveats: Presence/absence analyses rested on an assumption that sequencing depth was roughly uniform across donors. In a later analysis, at a false discovery rate of 0.05, some 15,000 TCR beta sequences were associated with HLA alleles.

PCR amplification relied on 60 Vbeta primers (plus 13 Jbeta primers). TCRdb keeps only in-frame clones here, not all; method: immunoSEQ multiplex PCR. The data hold 200,000 to 300,000 clones, with roughly 81% observed a single time. CDR3 length: 15 residues. Trimming took off 1 base at V and 0 bases at J, with 4 bases between the two ends. The germline V gene has CDR1 LNHDA and CDR2 SQIVND (reference sequence). This clone came up once. Its specificity is not known. The chain uses TRBV19 and TRBJ2-6; D unclear. The receptor was derived from a girl under 10 years old in good health and CMV-seronegative. Material: PBMCs. DNA for the CDR3: TGTGCCAGTAGTATAGGAGACTCTGGGGCCAACGTCCTGACTTTC. It yields the protein CASSIGDSGANVLTF.